This T cell receptor (beta chain) was identified during a study of cytomegalovirus exposure and HLA in healthy donors. This table comes from immunoSEQ multiplex PCR, and its TCRdb copy is limited to in-frame clones, with some not included. The sample consists of tens of thousands of clones, about 96% of them appearing once. Material for sequencing was PBMCs. The receptor's source is a woman between 18 and 30 years old in good health and CMV-seronegative.

CDR3 in amino acids: CASSRSVGARGETQYF. The CDR3 DNA reads as TGTGCCAGCAGCCGAAGCGTGGGGGCTCGAGGGGAGACCCAGTACTTC. V is TRBV7-2 and J is TRBJ2-5, with D perhaps TRBD1 (6 bases). V was cut by 5 bases and J by 5 bases, with 21 bases left in between. The CDR3 runs to 16 residues. The germline V gene encodes CDR1 SGHTA and CDR2 FQGNSA.